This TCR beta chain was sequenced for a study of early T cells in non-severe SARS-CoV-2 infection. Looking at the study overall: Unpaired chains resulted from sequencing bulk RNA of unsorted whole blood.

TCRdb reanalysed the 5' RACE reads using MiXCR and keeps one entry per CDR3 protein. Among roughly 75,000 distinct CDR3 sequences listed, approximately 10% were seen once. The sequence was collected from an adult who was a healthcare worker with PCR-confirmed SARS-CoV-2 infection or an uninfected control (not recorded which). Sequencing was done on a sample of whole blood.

The CDR3 loop is CASSRGDTAYEQYF. DNA for the CDR3: TGTGCCAGCAGCAGGGGGGACACCGCCTACGAGCAGTACTTC. This chain uses TRBV11-2 with TRBJ2-7; the D gene could be TRBD1 or TRBD2 (6 bases each). The germline V gene has CDR1 SGHAT and CDR2 FQNNGV. V lost 5 bases and J lost 2, with 13 bases in between. The CDR3 is 14 residues long.